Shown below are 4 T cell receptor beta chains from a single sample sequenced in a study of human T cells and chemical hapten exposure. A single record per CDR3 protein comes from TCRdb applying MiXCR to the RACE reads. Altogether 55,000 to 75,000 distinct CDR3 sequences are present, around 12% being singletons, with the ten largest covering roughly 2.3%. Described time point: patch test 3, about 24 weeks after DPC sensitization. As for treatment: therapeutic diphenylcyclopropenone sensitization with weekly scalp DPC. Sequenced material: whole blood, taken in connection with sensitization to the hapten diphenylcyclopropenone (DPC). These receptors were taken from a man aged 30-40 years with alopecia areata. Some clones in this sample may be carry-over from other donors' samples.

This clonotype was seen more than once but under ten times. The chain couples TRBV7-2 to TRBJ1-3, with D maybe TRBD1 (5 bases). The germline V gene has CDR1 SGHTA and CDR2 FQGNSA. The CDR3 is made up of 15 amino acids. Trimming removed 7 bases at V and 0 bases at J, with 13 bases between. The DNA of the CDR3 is TGTGCCAGCAAAACGACAGCTTTCTCTGGAAACACCATATATTTT. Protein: CASKTTAFSGNTIYF.

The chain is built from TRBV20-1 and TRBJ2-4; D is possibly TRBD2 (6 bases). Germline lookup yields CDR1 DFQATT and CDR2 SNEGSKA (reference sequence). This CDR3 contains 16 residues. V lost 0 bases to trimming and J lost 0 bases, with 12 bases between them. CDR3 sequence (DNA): TGCAGTGCTAGAGATCCGGAGGGCAGAGCCAAAAACATTCAGTACTTC. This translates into CSARDPEGRAKNIQYF.

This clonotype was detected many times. The CDR3 region is CASSSLTLDNSPLHF. The CDR3, as DNA: TGTGCCAGCAGTTCGTTGACACTGGATAATTCACCCCTCCACTTT. The chain has TRBV6-6 and TRBJ1-6; D is unclear. With 4 bases removed from V and 5 bases from J, the gap between germline ends came to 12 bases. Germline V CDR1 and CDR2: MNHNY, SVGAGI (reference sequence). The CDR3 is 15 residues long.

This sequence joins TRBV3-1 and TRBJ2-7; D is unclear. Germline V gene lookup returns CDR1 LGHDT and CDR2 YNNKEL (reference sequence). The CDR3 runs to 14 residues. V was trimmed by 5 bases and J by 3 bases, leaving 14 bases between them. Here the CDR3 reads CASSFQDGYYEQYF. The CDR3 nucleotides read TGTGCCAGCAGCTTTCAGGACGGGTACTACGAGCAGTACTTC.